These 7 T cell receptor beta chains came from one sample sequenced in a study of T cell responses to AZD1222 COVID-19 vaccine (dated by TCRdb to the early 2020s). Library generation was performed with the immunoSEQ multiplex PCR assay. This is the immuneACCESS table as TCRdb keeps it, with only in-frame sequences that have V and J called. A part of the clones is gone; compared with another copy, unresolved V genes explain less than half, and the rest is unexplained. This sample gives approximately 190,000 clones in total; approximately 91% of them show up just once. The ten biggest clones cover roughly 0.99% of the sample. The time point label here, explained by the study, means: baseline before first vaccination. This sample comprised peripheral blood, obtained on day 0 of AZD1222 vaccination. These TCRs come from an adult in good health.

This rearrangement joins TRBV9 to TRBJ2-3, with 8 bases that match TRBD1. V trimming: 0 bases; J trimming: 5 bases; junction bases outside the gene matches: 11. Germline lookup yields CDR1 SGDLS and CDR2 YYNGEE. There are 17 residues in the CDR3. CDR3 protein: CASSVDLTGGVQDTQYF. The DNA of the CDR3 is TGTGCCAGCAGCGTAGACCTCACAGGGGGAGTACAAGATACGCAGTATTTT.

This rearrangement joins TRBV19 to TRBJ2-5; D may be TRBD1 (8 bases). Germline CDR1 is LNHDA and CDR2 is SQIVND (reference sequence). The CDR3 has 13 residues. Deletions cut 7 bases from V and 4 bases from J, with 13 bases between. The CDR3 DNA reads as TGTGCCAGTAAAAACAGGGGGGGAGAGACCCAGTACTTC. Translation gives CASKNRGGETQYF.

The chain combines TRBV11-3 with TRBJ2-2, with 10 bases aligning to TRBD1. Germline V gene lookup returns CDR1 SGHNT and CDR2 YENEEA. V trimming: 5 bases; J trimming: 4 bases; junction bases outside the gene matches: 1. The CDR3 loop spans 14 amino acids. The CDR3 region is CASSRTGGTGELFF. The DNA for the CDR3 is TGTGCCAGCAGCCGGACAGGGGGCACCGGGGAGCTGTTTTTT.

This clone was counted once. The rearrangement joins TRBV5-1 to TRBJ1-4; 9 nucleotides line up with TRBD1. With V trimmed by 4 bases and J by 6 bases, 7 bases remained unmatched. The CDR3 sequence is 15 residues long. CDR1 and CDR2 from the germline V gene are SGHRS and YFSETQ. CDR3 protein: CASSAGQGRYEKLFF. The CDR3 DNA follows: TGCGCCAGCAGCGCCGGACAGGGGAGGTATGAAAAACTGTTTTTT.

This sequence joins TRBV24-1 and TRBJ2-3; D possibly uses TRBD1 or TRBD2 (6 bases each). Germline V gene data show CDR1 as KGHDR and CDR2 as SFDVKD. V lost 6 bases to trimming and J lost 4 bases, with 10 bases between them. This CDR3 region has 13 residues. CDR3 region: CATSLGGSDTQYF. DNA of the CDR3: TGTGCCACCAGTCTGGGGGGCTCAGATACGCAGTATTTT.

V usage is TRBV12-5 and J usage is TRBJ2-7; 7 positions agree with TRBD1. CDR1 is LGHNT, CDR2 FRNRAP, per germline. This CDR3 spans 14 amino acids. Trimming at V came to 5 bases and at J to 3 bases, leaving 7 bases not matched to a gene. CDR3 coding DNA: TGTGCTAGTGGTCTGGGACAGTCCTACTACGAGCAGTACTTC. Protein sequence: CASGLGQSYYEQYF.

Only one count was recorded for this clone. The chain is built from TRBV4-2 and TRBJ2-7; 10 bases line up with TRBD2. The CDR3 is 17 residues long. Trimming removed 1 base from V and 4 bases from J; junction bases left unmatched: 10. Per germline, CDR1 LGHNA and CDR2 YNFKEQ. CDR3: CASSQAALAGVSYEQYF. DNA for the CDR3: TGTGCCAGCAGCCAAGCTGCCCTAGCGGGGGTGTCGTACGAGCAGTACTTC.